This is a list of T cell receptor beta chains from one sample in a study of cytomegalovirus exposure and HLA in healthy donors. Libraries were prepared by immunoSEQ multiplex PCR; TCRdb keeps only in-frame clonotypes and omits some of them. The sample lists roughly 160,000 clones, about four fifths occurring once. The sequencing sample was made of PBMCs. These receptors were collected from a woman in her fifties or sixties in good health and CMV-seronegative. The CDR3 runs from the conserved cysteine through the conserved F or W. The D gene is left open where the match is weak. Some rows have no size entry. The others give once, few or many, or a class for an expanded clone.

>TRBV28|NA|TRBJ2-7|NA
CASTSSELYEQYF
TGTGCCAGCACGTCTAGCGAGCTCTACGAGCAGTACTTC
>TRBV2|NA|TRBJ1-5|NA
CASSLGAISNQPQHF
TGTGCCAGCAGCTTAGGGGCTATTAGCAATCAGCCCCAGCATTTT
>TRBV10-3|TRBD1|TRBJ1-6|few
CAISDRGSSYNSPLHF
TGTGCCATCAGTGACAGGGGGAGCTCCTATAATTCACCCCTCCACTTT
>TRBV9|NA|TRBJ1-2|NA
CASSVGLGANYGYTF
TGTGCCAGCAGCGTAGGGCTGGGCGCTAACTATGGCTACACCTTC
>TRBV15|TRBD1|TRBJ1-2|NA
CATSREDRDLGYTF
TGTGCCACCAGCAGAGAGGACAGGGATCTTGGCTACACCTTC
>TRBV2|TRBD1|TRBJ1-5|NA
CASRGTGTNQPQHF
TGTGCCAGCAGAGGGACAGGAACTAATCAGCCCCAGCATTTT
>TRBV4-3|NA|TRBJ2-2|NA
CASSQEWRANTGELFF
TGCGCCAGCAGCCAAGAGTGGAGGGCGAACACCGGGGAGCTGTTTTTT
>TRBV10-3|NA|TRBJ1-2|NA
CAIRRMGPNYGYTF
TGTGCCATCAGGCGGATGGGGCCTAACTATGGCTACACCTTC
>TRBV4-3|NA|TRBJ2-3|few
CASSQEGAHTQYF
TGCGCCAGCAGCCAGGAAGGAGCCCATACGCAGTATTTT
>TRBV7-2|NA|TRBJ2-2|NA
CASSLVAGSDTGELFF
TGTGCCAGCAGCTTAGTGGCGGGGAGTGACACCGGGGAGCTGTTTTTT
>TRBV7-2|TRBD2|TRBJ2-3|NA
CASSFRLAGWSTDTQYF
TGTGCCAGCAGCTTCAGACTAGCGGGATGGAGCACAGATACGCAGTATTTT
>TRBV7-8|NA|TRBJ1-5|NA
CASSLLLGAASGPQHF
TGTGCCAGCAGCTTATTATTGGGGGCAGCCTCGGGGCCCCAGCATTTT
>TRBV29-1|NA|TRBJ2-1|few
CSARISSYNEQFF
TGCAGCGCCAGGATAAGCTCCTACAATGAGCAGTTCTTC
>TRBV4-1|NA|TRBJ1-2|NA
CASSQDRGRANYGYTF
TGCGCCAGCAGCCAAGATAGGGGGAGAGCTAACTATGGCTACACCTTC
>TRBV4-1|NA|TRBJ1-6|NA
CASSYSGEGNSPLHF
TGCGCCAGCAGCTATTCAGGGGAGGGAAATTCACCCCTCCACTTT